The T cell receptor beta chain under discussion was sequenced for a study of long-term antiretroviral therapy in people with HIV. This was the immunoSEQ v3.0 assay at survey level. It was roughly 35,000-50,000 T-cell genomes per sample that sequencing targeted. This table comes from immunoSEQ multiplex PCR, and its TCRdb copy is limited to in-frame clones, with some not included. This sample carries 25,000 to 30,000 clones, around 86% of them seen once, and the ten largest clones take 4% to 5.5%. Points from the study as a whole: Post-ART, diversity grew, though it stayed under transplant donor control levels. All blood samples came from the years 2004 to 2017, possibly under older ART regimens.

Specimens carried about 0.95-11 million cryopreserved PBMC before DNA extraction. Concerning this clone: The antigen is unknown.

The CDR3 runs to 16 residues. With V trimmed by 6 bases and J by 5 bases, 11 bases remained unmatched. Germline V CDR1 and CDR2: SNHLY, FYNNEI. V gene TRBV2 combines with J gene TRBJ2-1, with 9 bases identical to TRBD1. The sample consisted of unsorted PBMCs, taken 2.7 years after starting antiretroviral therapy. The sequence derives from a man in his forties with HIV. In DNA, the CDR3 is TGTGCCAGCAGGCTGGGGGGGACAGGGTCCCACAATGAGCAGTTCTTC. As protein: CASRLGGTGSHNEQFF.